This T cell receptor (beta chain) was identified in a study of blood T cells in healthy people across ages. Study conclusions and caveats: The long-lived group displayed more naive CD4+ cells, plus higher diversity, than the aged donors did.

In regard to this clonotype: The target antigen is unknown.

The CDR3 is 16 amino acids. The germline V gene encodes CDR1 SGHVS and CDR2 FNYEAQ. V lost 1 base and J 2 bases, leaving 14 bases between the germline ends. Sample donors were healthy Caucasian individuals that came from Russia, aged 6 to 90. A sample-barcoded 5' primer and a J-beta primer mix were used in a second PCR of about 7 to 12 cycles. CDR3-containing paired-end reads numbering at least 3 million came from each sample. TCRdb independently ran MiXCR on the 5' RACE reads; one entry per CDR3 protein. The data show 750,000 to 850,000 distinct CDR3 sequences, roughly 25% seen once. A further study also used this sample, focusing on T cells of mothers and their children. From that second work: Clones that were microchimeric and persistent were not detected among T cells.

The specimen sequenced was blood. This sequence joins TRBV7-6 and TRBJ1-2; D is unresolved. The source of this sequence is a boy younger than 18 in good health. The CDR3 is CASSLVWGVLNYGYTF. The CDR3 DNA reads as TGTGCCAGCAGCTTAGTCTGGGGTGTCTTGAACTATGGCTACACCTTC.